The sequence of this T cell receptor beta chain was determined in a study of identical twins. A universal primer site came from template switching; cDNA carried unique molecular identifiers. TCRdb recomputed calls from the 5' RACE reads with MiXCR, one row per CDR3 protein. This sample has roughly 700,000 distinct CDR3 sequences, with 8% to 9% found just once. Donors were all healthy Caucasians. V was cut by 0 bases and J by 6 bases, with 13 bases left in between. The CDR3 has 14 residues. Germline CDR1 is SGHDT and CDR2 is YYEEEE. This clonotype was observed many times. A further study also used this sample, focusing on yellow fever vaccine responses in identical twins. In that study: Reported findings indicate that twins' vaccine T cell responses seemed partially convergent, partially personalized.

V usage is TRBV5-6 and J usage is TRBJ2-7; D is unclear. Sample: PBMCs. This sequence was found in a woman aged 18-29 years in good health. DNA of the CDR3: TGTGCCAGCAGCTTGGGTGACACCGGCGTCGAGCAGTACTTC. It encodes CASSLGDTGVEQYF. Filled out from reference TRBV5-6 and TRBJ2-7, the complete variable domain reads DAGVTQSPTHLIKTRGQQVTLRCSPKSGHDTVSWYQQALGQGPQFIFQYYEEEERQRGNFPDRFSGHQFPNYSSELNVNALLLGDSALYLCASSLGDTGVEQYFGPGTRLTVT.